The next 13 T cell receptor beta chains were all read from a single sample in a study of vaccination effects on CD4 cells after COVID-19. Profiling relied on immunoSEQ multiplex PCR, and the TCRdb table lists in-frame clones only, not all of them. Of 11,000 to 15,000 clones detected, roughly four fifths appear once; the ten largest clones hold under 30%. These receptors' targets are unknown. Using viral peptide pools, the ViraFEST assay grew out antigen-specific CD4+ T cells prior to sequencing. The culture ran for nine to eleven days, and then CD4+ T cells were isolated. According to PCR results, the person was infected with SARS-CoV-2 between March and December 2020. Two-dose BNT162b2 or mRNA-1273 vaccination was given to participants. The starting material was CD4+ T cells from PBMCs cultured with HCoV-NL63 spike peptides, obtained after COVID-19 vaccination. The receptors were gathered from a human donor who had a prior SARS-CoV-2 infection.

The J gene is TRBJ1-2, the V gene TRBV3-1 (or the pseudogene TRBV3-2), with 7 bases aligning to TRBD1. The CDR3 is 14 residues long. The germline V gene has CDR1 LGHDT and CDR2 YNNKEL (reference sequence). Trimming at V came to 8 bases and at J to 4 bases, leaving 10 bases not matched to a gene. CDR3 protein: CASRRTGALYGYTF. As DNA, the CDR3 is TGTGCCAGCCGTCGCACAGGGGCCCTCTATGGCTACACCTTC.

This chain uses TRBV27 with TRBJ2-5; D remains ambiguous. The CDR3 is 13 amino acids. CDR1 MNHEY and CDR2 SMNVEV come from the germline V gene (reference sequence). With 7 bases removed from V and 5 bases from J, the gap between germline ends came to 14 bases. CDR3 loop: CASTFISFETQYF. Here the CDR3 DNA reads TGTGCCAGCACTTTTATCAGTTTCGAGACCCAGTACTTC.

A single count supports this clone. The rearrangement joins TRBV18 to TRBJ2-3, with TRBD1 identical over 9 bases. The CDR3 totals 18 residues. CDR1 and CDR2 (germline): KGHSH, LQKENI. V dropped 1 base and J dropped 4; count of bases not matched to a gene: 12. The CDR3: CASSPLQGQGFSSDTQYF. The CDR3 DNA sequence: TGTGCCAGCTCACCACTCCAGGGACAGGGTTTTAGTTCAGATACGCAGTATTTT.

The V gene is TRBV7-2, the J gene TRBJ2-7; D remains ambiguous. Germline CDR1 is SGHTA and CDR2 is FQGNSA. The V end lost 2 bases, the J end lost 7 bases, and 9 bases lay between the germline ends. CDR3 length: 12 amino acids. CDR3 residues: CASSLSSVEQYF. Here the CDR3 DNA reads TGTGCCAGCAGCTTATCCAGCGTGGAGCAGTACTTC. Drawing the rest from reference TRBV7-2 and TRBJ2-7, the complete variable domain is GAGVSQSPSNKVTEKGKDVELRCDPISGHTALYWYRQSLGQGLEFLIYFQGNSAPDKSGLPSDRFSAERTGGSVSTLTIQRTQQEDSAVYLCASSLSSVEQYFGPGTRLTVT.

V and J are TRBV5-1 and TRBJ2-7, with D perhaps TRBD1 (6 bases). The CDR3 spans 13 residues. The V gene's germline CDR1 is SGHRS and CDR2 YFSETQ. V lost 0 bases and J 5 bases, leaving 9 bases between the germline ends. The CDR3 coding sequence is TGCGCCAGCAGCTTGGGGGGGCAAAACGAGCAGTACTTC. Translated: CASSLGGQNEQYF.

V usage is TRBV6-5 and J usage is TRBJ1-2; 10 bases fit TRBD1. This CDR3 has 14 amino acids. J was trimmed by 8 bases and V by 5 bases; bases with no gene match: 8. CDR1 is MNHEY and CDR2 is SVGAGI in the germline V gene. Here the CDR3 reads CASSPQTGGLGYTF. The CDR3 nucleotides are TGTGCCAGCAGTCCACAGACAGGGGGCCTGGGCTACACCTTC.

This chain joins TRBV5-5 and TRBJ1-5; TRBD1 matches at 7 bases. The CDR3 runs 14 residues. The germline CDR1 and CDR2 sequences are SGHKS and YYEKEE (reference sequence). V was pared by 4 bases and J by 6 bases, with 7 bases of the junction left unmatched. CDR3 nucleotides: TGTGCCAGCAGCCGTCGACAGGGTAGTCAGCCCCAGCATTTT. Its translation is CASSRRQGSQPQHF.

The genes are TRBV11-2 and TRBJ2-3; 11 positions match TRBD2. Germline V gene sequence: CDR1 SGHAT, CDR2 FQNNGV. J was trimmed by 3 bases and V by 5 bases; bases with no gene match: 7. There are 16 residues in the CDR3. The CDR3 coding sequence is TGTGCCAGCAGCCTCACTAGCGGGAGATGGACAGATACGCAGTATTTT. This translates into CASSLTSGRWTDTQYF.

Judged by abundance, this clone is large. The V gene is TRBV4-1, the J gene TRBJ2-1, with TRBD2 identical over 13 bases. The germline CDR1 and CDR2 sequences are MGHRA and YSYEKL. The CDR3 sequence is 15 residues long. Trimming took 6 bases from V and 5 from J; bases not matched to a gene: 4. CDR3 region: CASRQGLAGNNEQFF. The CDR3 coding sequence is TGCGCCAGCAGACAGGGACTAGCGGGGAACAATGAGCAGTTCTTC.

The chain is built from TRBV7-2 and TRBJ2-1; 10 nucleotides match TRBD2. The CDR3 runs to 16 residues. Germline CDR1 reads SGHTA; CDR2 reads FQGNSA. J gave up 7 bases and V 0 bases, and 6 bases lay outside the gene matches. The CDR3 region has the DNA TGTGCCAGCAGCTTAGCGGAGCGGGGGGGTCCGAATGAGCAGTTCTTC. Translation: CASSLAERGGPNEQFF.

The V call is TRBV9, the J call TRBJ2-1; 10 bases agree with TRBD2. Germline trimming cut 0 bases from V and 15 bases from J; bases unmatched to any gene: 6. Germline V gene lookup returns CDR1 SGDLS and CDR2 YYNGEE. CDR3 length: 13 amino acids. This chain's CDR3 is CASSVASGGAMFF. The CDR3 nucleotides read TGTGCCAGCAGCGTAGCTAGCGGGGGCGCCATGTTCTTC.

The chain carries TRBV5-5 and TRBJ1-2, with D unclear. The CDR3 extends over 13 amino acids. Trimming cost V 0 bases and J 6 bases, with 9 bases left between them. Germline lookup yields CDR1 SGHKS and CDR2 YYEKEE (reference sequence). In nucleotides, the CDR3 is TGTGCCAGCAGCTTGGGAAGACGGGATGGCTACACCTTC. This sequence encodes CASSLGRRDGYTF.

This clone was recorded a few times. The V call is TRBV5-3, the J call TRBJ1-2; D gene ambiguous. TRBV5-3 is noted as an ORF with a role that remains uncertain. The CDR3 runs 15 residues. V gave up 4 bases and J gave up 4 bases, with 17 bases separating them. The CDR3 DNA sequence: TGTGCCAGAAGCGCCATACAGTCGGTAAGCTATGGCTACACCTTC. It yields the protein CARSAIQSVSYGYTF.